The 31 T cell receptor beta chains listed next were all sequenced from one sample in a study of CD4 T cells in relation to SARS-CoV-2 and coronaviruses. CD4+ T cells from unexposed donors were obtained before the COVID-19 pandemic (2011-2018). TCRdb's table, derived via immunoSEQ multiplex PCR, lists solely in-frame clones and lacks some. The sample records roughly 61,000 clones, 70% to 90% being singletons. Sequenced material: memory CD4+ T cells from PBMCs. The source of these receptors is a human donor in good health.

V gene TRBV7-7 combines with J gene TRBJ2-2; either TRBD1 or TRBD2 may fit D (6 bases each). Germline values: CDR1 SSHAT, CDR2 FNYEAQ (reference sequence). The CDR3 has 15 amino acids. Between the trimmed V and J ends, which lost 7 bases and 4 bases, there was a span of 16 bases. In DNA, the CDR3 is TGTGCCAGCACAACTTCAGGGGAGGCCACCGGGGAGCTGTTTTTT. Its protein is CASTTSGEATGELFF.

The rearrangement links TRBV2 to TRBJ2-1, with a possible D match to TRBD1 (6 bases). Trimming cost V 5 bases and J 11 bases, with 13 bases left between them. Germline loops: CDR1 SNHLY, CDR2 FYNNEI. The CDR3 loop spans 12 amino acids. The CDR3 DNA reads TGTGCCAGCAGTCCACAGGGATCACAGCAGTTCTTC. Translation: CASSPQGSQQFF.

This clone has only a few counts. J is TRBJ2-7 and V is TRBV28; TRBD2 might be the D (6 bases). The germline V gene encodes CDR1 MDHEN and CDR2 SYDVKM. V was cut by 7 bases and J by 2 bases, with 21 bases left in between. The CDR3 totals 16 residues. CDR3 protein: CASTLYGWGVTYEQYF. The CDR3 nucleotides are TGTGCCAGCACTCTATATGGTTGGGGGGTAACCTACGAGCAGTACTTC.

DNA of the CDR3: TGCGCCAGCAGCCAATGGACAGCAAGCCCCGCAGATACGCAGTATTTT. Translating gives CASSQWTASPADTQYF. This sequence joins TRBV4-1 and TRBJ2-3; D is perhaps TRBD1 (6 bases). The V gene's germline CDR1 is MGHRA and CDR2 YSYEKL. CDR3 length: 16 residues. Trimming stripped 2 bases from V and 4 bases from J, with 16 bases between.

The CDR3 nucleotides read TGTGCCAGCAGTTTATCTAGGTCCTACGAGCAGTACTTC. As protein: CASSLSRSYEQYF. The chain combines TRBV12-3 or TRBV12-4 with TRBJ2-7, with D unresolved. The V and J ends lost 2 bases and 1 base respectively, with 6 bases between them. The CDR3 spans 13 residues.

The chain uses TRBV4-1 and TRBJ2-2, with TRBD2 matching over 8 bases. With 3 bases clipped from V and 5 bases from J, the junction kept 14 bases outside the gene matches. From germline, CDR1 is MGHRA and CDR2 YSYEKL. The length of the CDR3 is 18 residues. The CDR3 DNA follows: TGCGCCAGCAGCCACACGGAGGGAGCGGGAGTATGGACCGGGGAGCTGTTTTTT. This sequence encodes CASSHTEGAGVWTGELFF.

There are a few counts of this clone. This chain uses TRBV10-1 with TRBJ1-1; possible D gene TRBD1, 5 bases. Between the trimmed V and J ends, which lost 3 bases and 5 bases, there was a span of 13 bases. The CDR3 runs to 14 residues. CDR1 is WNHNN, CDR2 SYGVQD, per germline (reference sequence). DNA of the CDR3: TGCGCCAGCAGTGATCCCGGGGGAACGACTGAAGCTTTCTTT. Amino acids: CASSDPGGTTEAFF.

The chain joins TRBV20-1 to TRBJ2-2; 12 bases are a match to TRBD1. The CDR3 is 15 residues long. Per the germline V gene, CDR1 is DFQATT and CDR2 is SNEGSKA (reference sequence). V was pared by 3 bases and J by 5 bases, with 4 bases of the junction left unmatched. The CDR3 loop is CSASGTGGRTGELFF. The CDR3 DNA reads TGCAGTGCTAGTGGGACAGGGGGCCGAACCGGGGAGCTGTTTTTT.

The chain is built from TRBV30 and TRBJ2-5, with 7 bases aligning to TRBD2. The junction had 4 bases not matched to a gene; V was cut back by 5 bases and J by 1 base. Germline values: CDR1 GTSNPN, CDR2 SVGIG (reference sequence). The CDR3 has 13 residues. This CDR3 reads CAWARTSQETQYF. In DNA form, the CDR3 reads TGTGCCTGGGCAAGGACTAGCCAAGAGACCCAGTACTTC. Full variable domain (remainder filled in from reference TRBV30 and TRBJ2-5): SQTIHQWPATLVQPVGSPLSLECTVEGTSNPNLYWYRQAAGRGLQLLFYSVGIGQISSEVPQNLSASRPQDRQFILSSKKLLLSDSGFYLCAWARTSQETQYFGPGTRLLVL.

The chain is built from TRBV2 and TRBJ2-7; D is unresolved. V dropped 5 bases and J dropped 4 bases, with 9 bases sitting between them. There are 12 residues in the CDR3. Germline V gives CDR1 SNHLY, CDR2 FYNNEI. As DNA, the CDR3 is TGTGCCAGCAGTAGGCTTTCTTACGAGCAGTACTTC. Translating gives CASSRLSYEQYF.

J is TRBJ2-1 and V is TRBV19; 12 positions agree with TRBD2. The CDR3 is made up of 16 amino acids. Looked up from germline, CDR1 is LNHDA and CDR2 is SQIVND (reference sequence). The V and J ends lost 1 base and 6 bases, in that order; junction bases with no gene match: 4. CDR3 coding DNA: TGTGCCAGTAGTATAGTTGCTAGCGGGAGGGCCAATGAGCAGTTCTTC. Translating gives CASSIVASGRANEQFF.

The chain is built from TRBV19 and TRBJ1-3; no firm D call. The CDR3 covers 16 residues. Germline-derived CDR1 and CDR2 are LNHDA and SQIVND (reference sequence). V was pared by 0 bases and J by 0 bases, with 9 bases between. CDR3 residues: CASSIDGRSSGNTIYF. DNA for the CDR3: TGTGCCAGTAGTATAGATGGACGATCCTCTGGAAACACCATATATTTT.

V gene TRBV3-1 (or the pseudogene TRBV3-2) combines with J gene TRBJ1-5, with 7 bases fitting TRBD1. Per the germline V gene, CDR1 is LGHDT and CDR2 is YNNKEL (reference sequence). The CDR3 is 17 amino acids. The V and J ends lost 3 bases and 2 bases, in that order; junction bases with no gene match: 10. The CDR3 reads CASSQPGQYDGNQPQHF. Here the CDR3 DNA reads TGTGCCAGCAGCCAGCCGGGACAGTACGACGGCAATCAGCCCCAGCATTTT.

The rearrangement links TRBV4-2 to TRBJ2-7; 9 nucleotides align to TRBD2. V shed 8 bases, J shed 5 bases, and the junction held 16 bases outside the gene matches. Germline CDR1 reads LGHNA; CDR2 reads YNFKEQ. This CDR3 contains 16 residues. In DNA, the CDR3 is TGTGCCAGCTCTCGTGGGCGGGAGGGCCCTCAAAACGAGCAGTACTTC. It is translated as CASSRGREGPQNEQYF.

This rearrangement joins TRBV27 to TRBJ2-7, with D unresolved. Trimming took 6 bases from V and 1 from J, leaving 16 bases between them. CDR3 size: 15 residues. CDR1 and CDR2 (germline): MNHEY, SMNVEV (reference sequence). The CDR3 DNA sequence: TGTGCCAGCAGCCCTCTCGGATCGGTTTCCTACGAGCAGTACTTC. Residues: CASSPLGSVSYEQYF.

The rearrangement links TRBV24-1 to TRBJ2-7, with 8 nucleotides matching TRBD1. CDR1 KGHDR and CDR2 SFDVKD come from the germline V gene. Losses at the gene ends were 2 bases for V and 4 bases for J; bases not matched to a gene: 6. This CDR3 is 15 amino acids long. Here the CDR3 reads CATSDWTTGGYEQYF. CDR3 coding DNA: TGTGCCACCAGTGATTGGACCACAGGGGGGTACGAGCAGTACTTC.

This sequence joins TRBV7-2 and TRBJ2-3; D is uncertain. The CDR3 totals 15 residues. Trimming cost V 1 base and J 2 bases, with 10 bases left between them. Germline lookup yields CDR1 SGHTA and CDR2 FQGNSA. The chain's CDR3 is CASSLGLLSTDTQYF. The CDR3 DNA follows: TGTGCCAGCAGCTTAGGATTACTGTCCACAGATACGCAGTATTTT.

The V and J genes are TRBV11-3 and TRBJ2-1; TRBD2 aligns across 7 bases. J was trimmed by 1 base and V by 4 bases; bases with no gene match: 7. The CDR3 is 16 amino acids. Looked up from germline, CDR1 is SGHNT and CDR2 is YENEEA. This CDR3 is CASSWGGSESYNEQFF. DNA of the CDR3: TGTGCCAGCAGCTGGGGGGGTAGCGAGTCCTACAATGAGCAGTTCTTC.

The table lists this clone with a count of one. This rearrangement joins TRBV7-6 to TRBJ2-5; no firm D call. Germline V gene data show CDR1 as SGHVS and CDR2 as FNYEAQ. The V end was cut by 0 bases, the J end by 0 bases, with 14 bases between. There are 17 residues in the CDR3. The CDR3: CASSLAAAGKYQETQYF. The CDR3 DNA follows: TGTGCCAGCAGCTTAGCGGCTGCAGGTAAGTACCAAGAGACCCAGTACTTC. The variable domain in full, completed from reference TRBV7-6 and TRBJ2-5, reads GAGVSQSPRYKVTKRGQDVALRCDPISGHVSLYWYRQALGQGPEFLTYFNYEAQQDKSGLPNDRFSAERPEGSISTLTIQRTEQRDSAMYRCASSLAAAGKYQETQYFGPGTRLLVL.

The chain is built from TRBV3-1 (or the pseudogene TRBV3-2) and TRBJ2-5, with D perhaps TRBD1 or TRBD2 (5 bases each). Germline V gene sequence: CDR1 LGHDT, CDR2 YNNKEL (reference sequence). The CDR3 has 13 amino acids. V was pared by 4 bases and J by 7 bases, with 13 bases between. The CDR3 here is CASSPGRVGTQYF. CDR3 sequence (DNA): TGTGCCAGCAGCCCGGGACGGGTGGGGACCCAGTACTTC.

This chain joins TRBV19 and TRBJ1-5; weak D call: TRBD1 (5 bases). Germline CDR1 LNHDA, CDR2 SQIVND (reference sequence). Trimming removed 1 base from V and 7 bases from J, with 14 bases in between. CDR3 length: 15 residues. This CDR3 is CASSIGGAWEQPQHF. DNA for the CDR3: TGTGCCAGTAGTATAGGTGGGGCGTGGGAACAGCCCCAGCATTTT.

This clone was seen only a few times. This chain joins TRBV5-4 and TRBJ2-5; 10 bases line up with TRBD1. Per germline, CDR1 SGHNT and CDR2 YYREEE (reference sequence). The ends lost 4 bases at V and 7 bases at J; junction bases unmatched: 13. The CDR3 contains 16 residues. Here the CDR3 DNA reads TGTGCCAGCAGCCCGGGGGGACTTGGACAGGGGGGGACCCAGTACTTC. It yields the protein CASSPGGLGQGGTQYF.

The J gene is TRBJ1-4, the V gene TRBV5-1; perhaps TRBD1 as D (5 bases). Germline-derived CDR1 and CDR2 are SGHRS and YFSETQ. CDR3 size: 17 residues. V was clipped by 0 bases and J by 0 bases, with 12 bases between them. The CDR3 nucleotides are TGCGCCAGCAGCTTGGATTTCCGGGGCACAACTAATGAAAAACTGTTTTTT. It translates to CASSLDFRGTTNEKLFF.

V is TRBV6-5 and J is TRBJ1-1; D might be TRBD1 (5 bases). This CDR3 has 13 residues. Per the germline V gene, CDR1 is MNHEY and CDR2 is SVGAGI. Trimming took 2 bases from V and 4 from J, leaving 8 bases between them. CDR3 coding DNA: TGTGCCAGCAGTTACCTCAGGGCCACTGAAGCTTTCTTT. It translates to CASSYLRATEAFF.

V is TRBV24-1 and J is TRBJ2-2, with D perhaps matching TRBD2 (6 bases). The germline V gene encodes CDR1 KGHDR and CDR2 SFDVKD. V dropped 5 bases and J dropped 4 bases, with 10 bases sitting between them. CDR3 length: 14 amino acids. The CDR3 coding sequence is TGTGCCACCAGTGGGGCGGGGCTCACCGGGGAGCTGTTTTTT. This sequence encodes CATSGAGLTGELFF.

The genes are TRBV6-6 and TRBJ1-5, with D possibly matching TRBD1 (5 bases). V was clipped by 5 bases and J by 5 bases, with 22 bases between them. The CDR3 consists of 17 residues. Germline V gene lookup returns CDR1 MNHNY and CDR2 SVGAGI (reference sequence). DNA for the CDR3: TGTGCCAGCAGTCGTTCCCTACAGGTTCTGGTAGATCAGCCCCAGCATTTT. The encoded protein is CASSRSLQVLVDQPQHF.

This clone has a handful of counts. The chain has TRBV2 and TRBJ2-1, with 7 bases matching TRBD1. CDR1 and CDR2 from the germline V gene are SNHLY and FYNNEI. V lost 6 bases and J lost 10; bases outside the gene matches: 6. The CDR3 runs to 12 residues. This CDR3 is CASSYDREEQFF. CDR3 coding DNA: TGTGCCAGCAGCTACGACAGGGAAGAGCAGTTCTTC.

The chain combines TRBV13 with TRBJ1-4, with D hard to call. Germline V gives CDR1 PRHDT, CDR2 FYEKMQ (reference sequence). V lost 0 bases and J lost 0, with 8 bases in between. The CDR3 spans 16 residues. The CDR3 protein is CASSLGQQTTNEKLFF. CDR3 nucleotides: TGTGCCAGCAGCTTAGGACAGCAAACAACTAATGAAAAACTGTTTTTT.

This chain uses TRBV4-2 with TRBJ1-1, with 8 bases identical to TRBD1. Germline values: CDR1 LGHNA, CDR2 YNFKEQ. The V and J ends lost 2 bases and 5 bases, in that order; junction bases with no gene match: 4. The CDR3 has 14 residues. CDR3 in amino acids: CASSQTGGRTEAFF. DNA of the CDR3: TGTGCCAGCAGCCAAACAGGGGGACGTACTGAAGCTTTCTTT.

This chain uses TRBV28 with TRBJ2-1; D unclear. The CDR3 is 14 amino acids. Germline CDR1 is MDHEN and CDR2 is SYDVKM. V was pared by 6 bases and J by 2 bases, with 11 bases between. CDR3 bases: TGTGCCAGCAGCCGCCCCTTAGCCTACAATGAGCAGTTCTTC. Translation gives CASSRPLAYNEQFF.

The V gene is TRBV2, the J gene TRBJ1-6; D unclear. V was pared by 2 bases and J by 10 bases, with 9 bases between. The CDR3 runs to 13 residues. CDR1 and CDR2 from the germline V gene are SNHLY and FYNNEI. CDR3 region: CASSELLRSPLHF. The CDR3 DNA reads TGTGCCAGCAGTGAATTGTTAAGGTCACCCCTCCACTTT.